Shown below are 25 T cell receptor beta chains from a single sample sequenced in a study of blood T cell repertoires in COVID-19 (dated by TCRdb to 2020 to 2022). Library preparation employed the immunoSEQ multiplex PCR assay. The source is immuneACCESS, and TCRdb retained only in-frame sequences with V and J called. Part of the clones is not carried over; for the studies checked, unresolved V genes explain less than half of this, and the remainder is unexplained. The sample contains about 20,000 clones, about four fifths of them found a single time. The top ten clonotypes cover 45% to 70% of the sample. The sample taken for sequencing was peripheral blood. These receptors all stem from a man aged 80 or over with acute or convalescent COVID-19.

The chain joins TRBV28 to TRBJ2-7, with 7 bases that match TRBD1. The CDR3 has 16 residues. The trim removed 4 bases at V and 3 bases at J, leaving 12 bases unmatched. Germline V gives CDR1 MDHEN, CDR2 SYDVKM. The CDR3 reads CASSSLIRGLNYEQYF. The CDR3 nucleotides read TGTGCCAGCAGTTCCTTAATCAGGGGGTTGAACTACGAGCAGTACTTC.

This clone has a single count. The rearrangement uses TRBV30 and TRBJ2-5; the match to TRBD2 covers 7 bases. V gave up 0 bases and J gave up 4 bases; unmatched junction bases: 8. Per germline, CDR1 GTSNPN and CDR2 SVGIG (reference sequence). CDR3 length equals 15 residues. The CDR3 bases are TGTGCCTGGAGTGTCGGTGGGAGGGCCCCAGAGACCCAGTACTTC. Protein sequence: CAWSVGGRAPETQYF.

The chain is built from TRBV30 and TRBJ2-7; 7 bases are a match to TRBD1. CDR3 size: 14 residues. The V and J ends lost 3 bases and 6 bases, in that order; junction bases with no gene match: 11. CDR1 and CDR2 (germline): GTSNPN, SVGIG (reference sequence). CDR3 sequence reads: CAWRRGRGSGEQYF. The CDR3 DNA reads TGTGCCTGGAGAAGGGGCAGGGGGTCAGGCGAGCAGTACTTC.

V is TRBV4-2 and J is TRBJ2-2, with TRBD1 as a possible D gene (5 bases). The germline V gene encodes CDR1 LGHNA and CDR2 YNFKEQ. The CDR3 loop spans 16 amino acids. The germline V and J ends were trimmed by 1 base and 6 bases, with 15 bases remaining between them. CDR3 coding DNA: TGTGCCAGCAGCCAAGGTTCTCCTCCCAGGGCCGGGGAGCTGTTTTTT. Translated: CASSQGSPPRAGELFF.

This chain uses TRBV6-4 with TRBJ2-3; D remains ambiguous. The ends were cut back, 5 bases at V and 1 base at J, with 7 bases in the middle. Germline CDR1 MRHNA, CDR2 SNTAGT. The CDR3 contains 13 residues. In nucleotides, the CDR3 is TGTGCCAGCAGTTCAGAAGGCACAGATACGCAGTATTTT. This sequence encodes CASSSEGTDTQYF.

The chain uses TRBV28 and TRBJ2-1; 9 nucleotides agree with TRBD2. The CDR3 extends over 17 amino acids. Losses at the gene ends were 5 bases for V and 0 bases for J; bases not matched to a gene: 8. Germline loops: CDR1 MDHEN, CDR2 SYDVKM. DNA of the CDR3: TGTGCCAGCAGTCGTAGGCTAGCGGGAAGCTCCTACAATGAGCAGTTCTTC. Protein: CASSRRLAGSSYNEQFF.

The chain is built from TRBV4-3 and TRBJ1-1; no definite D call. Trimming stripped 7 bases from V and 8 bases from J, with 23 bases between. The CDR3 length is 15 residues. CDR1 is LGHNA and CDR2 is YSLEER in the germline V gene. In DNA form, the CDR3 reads TGCGCCAGCACTAGCGTAGCACGGACCGACTCCGAAGCTTTCTTT. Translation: CASTSVARTDSEAFF.

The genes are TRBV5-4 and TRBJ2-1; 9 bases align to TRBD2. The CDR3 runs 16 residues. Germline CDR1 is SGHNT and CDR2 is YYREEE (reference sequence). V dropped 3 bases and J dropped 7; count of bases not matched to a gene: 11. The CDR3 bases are TGTGCCAGCAGCTCGGGTGGTTCTAGCGGGGCAAATGAGCAGTTCTTC. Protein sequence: CASSSGGSSGANEQFF.

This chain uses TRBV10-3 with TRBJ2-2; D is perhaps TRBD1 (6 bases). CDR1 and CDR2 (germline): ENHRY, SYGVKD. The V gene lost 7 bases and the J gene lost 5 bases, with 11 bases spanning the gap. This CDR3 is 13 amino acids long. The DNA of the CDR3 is TGTGCCATCAAACGGACAGCAACCGGGGAGCTGTTTTTT. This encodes CAIKRTATGELFF.

Here the CDR3 DNA reads TGTGCCAGCCAGGACAGGGAAGGGGTAAGCAATCAGCCCCAGCATTTT. It specifies CASQDREGVSNQPQHF. The J gene is TRBJ1-5, the V gene TRBV28; TRBD1 matches at 8 bases. V gave up 8 bases and J gave up 1 base; unmatched junction bases: 10. Germline-derived CDR1 and CDR2 are MDHEN and SYDVKM. The CDR3 length is 16 residues.

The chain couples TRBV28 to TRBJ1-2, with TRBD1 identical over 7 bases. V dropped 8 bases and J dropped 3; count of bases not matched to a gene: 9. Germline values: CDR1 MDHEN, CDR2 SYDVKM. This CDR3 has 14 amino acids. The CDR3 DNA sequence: TGTGCCAGCGTCCGGGACAGATTGGACTATGGCTACACCTTC. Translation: CASVRDRLDYGYTF.

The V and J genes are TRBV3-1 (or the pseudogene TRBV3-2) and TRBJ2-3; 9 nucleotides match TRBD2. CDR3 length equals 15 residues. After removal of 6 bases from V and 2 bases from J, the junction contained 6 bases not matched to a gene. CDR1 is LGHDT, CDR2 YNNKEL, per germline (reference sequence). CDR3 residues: CASSQLAGTTDTQYF. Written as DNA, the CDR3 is TGTGCCAGCAGTCAACTAGCGGGCACCACAGATACGCAGTATTTT.

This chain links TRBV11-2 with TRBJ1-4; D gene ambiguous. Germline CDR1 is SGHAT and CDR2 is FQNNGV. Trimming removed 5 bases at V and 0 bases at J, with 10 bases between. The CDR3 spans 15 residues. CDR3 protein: CASSQDAATNEKLFF. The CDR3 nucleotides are TGTGCCAGCAGCCAAGATGCAGCAACTAATGAAAAACTGTTTTTT.

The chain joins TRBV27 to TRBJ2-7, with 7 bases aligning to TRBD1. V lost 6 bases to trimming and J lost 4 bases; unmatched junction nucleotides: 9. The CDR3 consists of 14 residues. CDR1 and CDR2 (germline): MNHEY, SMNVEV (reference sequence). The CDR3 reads CASRAKGQTYEQYV. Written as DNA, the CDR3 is TGTGCCAGCAGGGCGAAGGGACAGACGTACGAGCAGTACGTC.

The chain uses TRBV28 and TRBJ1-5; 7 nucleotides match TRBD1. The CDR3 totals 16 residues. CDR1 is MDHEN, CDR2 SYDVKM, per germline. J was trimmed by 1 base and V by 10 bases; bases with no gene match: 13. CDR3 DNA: TGTGCCATCCGAAAGTCGACAGGGACGAGCAATCAGCCCCAGCATTTT. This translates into CAIRKSTGTSNQPQHF.

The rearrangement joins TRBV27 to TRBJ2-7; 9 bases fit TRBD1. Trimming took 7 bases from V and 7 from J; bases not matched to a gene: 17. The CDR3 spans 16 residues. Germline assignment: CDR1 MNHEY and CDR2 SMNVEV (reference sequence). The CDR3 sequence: CASTRLSGTGIWEQYV. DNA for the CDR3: TGTGCCAGCACCAGGCTGTCCGGGACAGGGATCTGGGAGCAGTACGTC.

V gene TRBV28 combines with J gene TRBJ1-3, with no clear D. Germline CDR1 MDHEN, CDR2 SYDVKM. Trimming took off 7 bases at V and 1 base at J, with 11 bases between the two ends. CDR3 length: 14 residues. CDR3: CASTLGGSGNTIYF. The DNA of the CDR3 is TGTGCCAGCACCTTGGGAGGGTCTGGAAACACCATATATTTT.

DNA for the CDR3: TGTGCCAGCAGTTACCTGACGAGGGGGTTCTATGGCTACACCTTC. Translation: CASSYLTRGFYGYTF. The chain carries TRBV6-5 and TRBJ1-2; possibly TRBD1 for D (6 bases). CDR1 and CDR2 from the germline V gene are MNHEY and SVGAGI. Trimming took off 2 bases at V and 4 bases at J, with 14 bases between the two ends. This CDR3 is built from 15 residues.

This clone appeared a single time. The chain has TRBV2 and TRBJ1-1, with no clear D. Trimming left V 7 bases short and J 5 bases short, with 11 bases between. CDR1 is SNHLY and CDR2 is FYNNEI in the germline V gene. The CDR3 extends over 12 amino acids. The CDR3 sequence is CASTGIQTEAFF. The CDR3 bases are TGTGCCAGCACGGGGATTCAGACTGAAGCTTTCTTT.

CDR3 loop: CASSAGNYGYTF. For the CDR3, the DNA is TGCGCCAGCAGCGCAGGGAACTATGGCTACACCTTC. This chain joins TRBV5-1 and TRBJ1-2; D is possibly TRBD1 (5 bases). The CDR3 is made up of 12 amino acids. Germline CDR1 SGHRS, CDR2 YFSETQ. V lost 4 bases, J lost 2 bases, and 6 bases lay in between.

Here the CDR3 reads CASPDWAGTEAFF. CDR3 coding DNA: TGTGCCAGCCCCGACTGGGCAGGGACTGAAGCTTTCTTT. The chain combines TRBV6-5 with TRBJ1-1; maybe TRBD1 (5 bases). This CDR3 has 13 residues. V was pared by 8 bases and J by 5 bases, with 15 bases between. Per the germline V gene, CDR1 is MNHEY and CDR2 is SVGAGI.

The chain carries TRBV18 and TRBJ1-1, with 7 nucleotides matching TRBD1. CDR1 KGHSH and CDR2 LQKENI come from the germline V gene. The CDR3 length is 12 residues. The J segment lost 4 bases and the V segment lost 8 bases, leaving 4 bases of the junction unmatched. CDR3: CASKTGSTEAFF. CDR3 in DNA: TGTGCCAGCAAGACAGGGAGCACTGAAGCTTTCTTT.

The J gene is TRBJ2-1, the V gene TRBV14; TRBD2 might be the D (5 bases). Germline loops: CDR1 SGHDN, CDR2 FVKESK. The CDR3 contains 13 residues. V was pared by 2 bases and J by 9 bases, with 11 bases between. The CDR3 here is CASSQNLAVEQFF. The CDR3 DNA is TGTGCCAGCAGCCAAAACCTAGCTGTTGAGCAGTTCTTC.

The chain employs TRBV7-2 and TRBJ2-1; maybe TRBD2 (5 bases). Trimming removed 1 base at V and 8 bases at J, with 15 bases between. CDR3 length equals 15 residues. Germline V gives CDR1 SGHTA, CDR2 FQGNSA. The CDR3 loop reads CASSLGWRMEDEQFF. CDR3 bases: TGTGCCAGCAGCTTAGGTTGGAGAATGGAGGATGAGCAGTTCTTC.

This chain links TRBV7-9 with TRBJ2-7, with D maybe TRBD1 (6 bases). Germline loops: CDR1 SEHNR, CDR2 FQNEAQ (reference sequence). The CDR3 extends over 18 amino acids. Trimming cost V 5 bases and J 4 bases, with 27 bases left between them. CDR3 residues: CASSKRTGTGYQGYEQYF. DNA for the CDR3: TGTGCCAGCAGCAAGCGGACGGGCACAGGGTACCAAGGTTACGAGCAGTACTTC.